These T cell receptor beta chains were read from a single sample in a study of beta chain features in type 1 diabetes. Assay used: immunoSEQ multiplex PCR; TCRdb lists only in-frame clones, some missing. The sample holds 300,000 to 400,000 clones, 9.6% seen once. Material for sequencing was central memory CD4+ T cells from blood. These TCRs come from a man under 40 with type 1 diabetes. Both conserved end residues are part of each CDR3. D genes are given only for firm matches. Rows may omit the clone size; those that give it use once, few, many or a size class.

cdr3_nt: TGCGCCAGCAGCTTGTCAGGATTTCTCAAGGAAAAACTGTTTTTT
cdr3_aa: CASSLSGFLKEKLFF
cdr3_length: 15
v_call: TRBV5-1
clone_size: .
d_call: .
j_call: TRBJ1-4

cdr3_nt: TGTGCCAGCAGTTCCGGGACAGCTAACACCGGGGAGCTGTTTTTT
cdr3_aa: CASSSGTANTGELFF
cdr3_length: 15
v_call: TRBV28
clone_size: .
d_call: TRBD1
j_call: TRBJ2-2

cdr3_nt: TGTGCCAGCAGTTTGTTGGGGGCCTATGGCTACACCTTC
cdr3_aa: CASSLLGAYGYTF
cdr3_length: 13
v_call: TRBV28
clone_size: few
d_call: .
j_call: TRBJ1-2

cdr3_nt: TGCAGCGTTGAAAGGACCGCCGTGAATGAGCAGTTCTTC
cdr3_aa: CSVERTAVNEQFF
cdr3_length: 13
v_call: TRBV29-1
clone_size: .
d_call: .
j_call: TRBJ2-1

cdr3_nt: TGTGCCAGCGGACGAGGACAGCTACATCAGCCCCAGCATTTT
cdr3_aa: CASGRGQLHQPQHF
cdr3_length: 14
v_call: TRBV27
clone_size: .
d_call: .
j_call: TRBJ1-5

cdr3_nt: TGTGCCAGCAGCGTTGGGACAGGGGGCCGAGGTGAAAAACTGTTTTTT
cdr3_aa: CASSVGTGGRGEKLFF
cdr3_length: 16
v_call: TRBV9
clone_size: few
d_call: TRBD1
j_call: TRBJ1-4

cdr3_nt: TGCGCCAGCAGCCAGGGGGACAGGGACAATGAAAAACTGTTTTTT
cdr3_aa: CASSQGDRDNEKLFF
cdr3_length: 15
v_call: TRBV4-1
clone_size: few
d_call: TRBD1
j_call: TRBJ1-4

cdr3_nt: TGCGCCAGCAGCCAAGAGGGCAGCCAAGAGACCCAGTACTTC
cdr3_aa: CASSQEGSQETQYF
cdr3_length: 14
v_call: TRBV4-3
clone_size: .
d_call: .
j_call: TRBJ2-5

cdr3_nt: TGCGCCAGCAGCCAAGGGGCTGGATATAGAAAACCAGATACGCAGTATTTT
cdr3_aa: CASSQGAGYRKPDTQYF
cdr3_length: 17
v_call: TRBV4-1
clone_size: once
d_call: .
j_call: TRBJ2-3

cdr3_nt: TGCGCCAGCAATTATGATGGTAGCGGGGACTACGAGCAGTACTTC
cdr3_aa: CASNYDGSGDYEQYF
cdr3_length: 15
v_call: TRBV5-1
clone_size: .
d_call: TRBD2
j_call: TRBJ2-7

cdr3_nt: TGTGCCATCAGCGGACTAGCGGGGGACAATGAGCAGTTCTTC
cdr3_aa: CAISGLAGDNEQFF
cdr3_length: 14
v_call: TRBV10-3
clone_size: few
d_call: TRBD2
j_call: TRBJ2-1

cdr3_nt: TGTGCCAGCAGCTCCGCGGGGGCGGGTGAGCAGTTCTTC
cdr3_aa: CASSSAGAGEQFF
cdr3_length: 13
v_call: TRBV9
clone_size: few
d_call: .
j_call: TRBJ2-1

cdr3_nt: TGCGCCAGCAGCCAAGGACAATACAATGAGCAGTTCTTC
cdr3_aa: CASSQGQYNEQFF
cdr3_length: 13
v_call: TRBV4-1
clone_size: few
d_call: .
j_call: TRBJ2-1

cdr3_nt: TGTGCCAGCAAAAATGGCGGGACTATGACCTACGAGCAGTACTTC
cdr3_aa: CASKNGGTMTYEQYF
cdr3_length: 15
v_call: TRBV27
clone_size: .
d_call: TRBD2
j_call: TRBJ2-7

cdr3_nt: TGTGCCACCTCAGTCGACTCCTACAATGAGCAGTTCTTC
cdr3_aa: CATSVDSYNEQFF
cdr3_length: 13
v_call: TRBV2
clone_size: .
d_call: .
j_call: TRBJ2-1

cdr3_nt: TGTGCCAGCAGCTTAAGGGAGGGATTCCAAGAGACCCAGTACTTC
cdr3_aa: CASSLREGFQETQYF
cdr3_length: 15
v_call: TRBV7-9
clone_size: .
d_call: TRBD2
j_call: TRBJ2-5

cdr3_nt: TGTGCCAGCAGTCCCCTTCGGGAGGGGTACGAGACCCAGTACTTC
cdr3_aa: CASSPLREGYETQYF
cdr3_length: 15
v_call: TRBV28
clone_size: few
d_call: TRBD2
j_call: TRBJ2-5

cdr3_nt: TGCGCCAGCAGCCACCCCGACGGGACAGGGCTCTCTGGGGCCAACGTCCTGACTTTC
cdr3_aa: CASSHPDGTGLSGANVLTF
cdr3_length: 19
v_call: TRBV4-3
clone_size: many
d_call: TRBD1
j_call: TRBJ2-6

cdr3_nt: TGCGCCAGCAGCCCGCGTGACGGTGGCTCCTACAATGAGCAGTTCTTC
cdr3_aa: CASSPRDGGSYNEQFF
cdr3_length: 16
v_call: TRBV5-1
clone_size: many
d_call: .
j_call: TRBJ2-1

cdr3_nt: TGTGCCAGCAGTTTAGGGGGGCAGGGTGGCGAGCAGTACTTC
cdr3_aa: CASSLGGQGGEQYF
cdr3_length: 14
v_call: TRBV28
clone_size: .
d_call: .
j_call: TRBJ2-7

cdr3_nt: TGCGCCAGCAGCCGCGGGACGCTGGCCGGTGAGCAGTTCTTC
cdr3_aa: CASSRGTLAGEQFF
cdr3_length: 14
v_call: TRBV4-3
clone_size: few
d_call: .
j_call: TRBJ2-1

cdr3_nt: TGCGCCAGCAGCTTGTGGGGGTGGGAGACCCAGTACTTC
cdr3_aa: CASSLWGWETQYF
cdr3_length: 13
v_call: TRBV5-1
clone_size: .
d_call: .
j_call: TRBJ2-5

cdr3_nt: TGCGCCAGCAGGTGGACAGAGAGCAATCAGCCCCAGCATTTT
cdr3_aa: CASRWTESNQPQHF
cdr3_length: 14
v_call: TRBV23-1
clone_size: many
d_call: .
j_call: TRBJ1-5

cdr3_nt: TGTGCCAGCAGCTTAGGAGGGGTGTCCCCCGGGGAGCTGTTTTTT
cdr3_aa: CASSLGGVSPGELFF
cdr3_length: 15
v_call: TRBV7-2
clone_size: .
d_call: .
j_call: TRBJ2-2

cdr3_nt: TGTGCCAGCAGCTTGGGGACTGGACAGGGTCACTACGAGCAGTACTTC
cdr3_aa: CASSLGTGQGHYEQYF
cdr3_length: 16
v_call: TRBV5-4
clone_size: few
d_call: TRBD1
j_call: TRBJ2-7

cdr3_nt: TGTGCCAGCAGGCGGACTGAAACCATATATTTT
cdr3_aa: CASRRTETIYF
cdr3_length: 11
v_call: TRBV6-6
clone_size: few
d_call: .
j_call: TRBJ1-3

cdr3_nt: TGTGCCAGCAGCAATAGTGCAGCTAGCGGGAGTTACGAGCAGTACTTC
cdr3_aa: CASSNSAASGSYEQYF
cdr3_length: 16
v_call: TRBV7-9
clone_size: .
d_call: TRBD2
j_call: TRBJ2-7

cdr3_nt: TGTGCCAGCAGTTACTCACCGGGACAGGGGGCGCAAGAGCAGTACTTC
cdr3_aa: CASSYSPGQGAQEQYF
cdr3_length: 16
v_call: TRBV6-6
clone_size: few
d_call: TRBD1
j_call: TRBJ2-7

cdr3_nt: TGTGCCAGCAGCTCTACTTTAATATCAGGTCAAAACTACGAGCAGTACTTC
cdr3_aa: CASSSTLISGQNYEQYF
cdr3_length: 17
v_call: TRBV11-1
clone_size: few
d_call: .
j_call: TRBJ2-7

cdr3_nt: TGTGCCAGCAGCCAAGGGCGCCGAAACCGACCCGGGGAGCTGTTTTTT
cdr3_aa: CASSQGRRNRPGELFF
cdr3_length: 16
v_call: TRBV14
clone_size: few
d_call: .
j_call: TRBJ2-2

cdr3_nt: TGTGCCAGCTCATGGGACAGGAGACGCTATGGCTACACCTTC
cdr3_aa: CASSWDRRRYGYTF
cdr3_length: 14
v_call: TRBV18
clone_size: few
d_call: TRBD1
j_call: TRBJ1-2

cdr3_nt: TGTGCCACCAGCAGGACAGGACAGGGGATGTGGCCCCAGCATTTT
cdr3_aa: CATSRTGQGMWPQHF
cdr3_length: 15
v_call: TRBV15
clone_size: .
d_call: TRBD1
j_call: TRBJ1-5

cdr3_nt: TGTGCCAGCAGCTTTAGGGAGGGACTAGCGGGCCCAAAGCAGGGAGAGCAGTACTTC
cdr3_aa: CASSFREGLAGPKQGEQYF
cdr3_length: 19
v_call: TRBV7-8
clone_size: .
d_call: TRBD2
j_call: TRBJ2-7

cdr3_nt: TGTGCCAGCAGTGAAGCGCGGCTAGCGGGAGTTACGAGAGGGGAGACCCAGTACTTC
cdr3_aa: CASSEARLAGVTRGETQYF
cdr3_length: 19
v_call: TRBV2
clone_size: few
d_call: TRBD2
j_call: TRBJ2-5

cdr3_nt: TGTGCCAGCAGTTTAAACCAGGGATCGGAGACCCAGTACTTC
cdr3_aa: CASSLNQGSETQYF
cdr3_length: 14
v_call: TRBV27
clone_size: few
d_call: .
j_call: TRBJ2-5

cdr3_nt: TGTGCCATCACCAGAACCACTAGCTACAATGAGCAGTTCTTC
cdr3_aa: CAITRTTSYNEQFF
cdr3_length: 14
v_call: TRBV10-3
clone_size: many
d_call: .
j_call: TRBJ2-1

cdr3_nt: TGTGCCAGCAGTGCAGGGGCTGGCAATCAGCCCCAGCATTTT
cdr3_aa: CASSAGAGNQPQHF
cdr3_length: 14
v_call: TRBV2
clone_size: .
d_call: .
j_call: TRBJ1-5

cdr3_nt: TGTGCCAGCAGCTTCGGGGCAGATACGCAGTATTTT
cdr3_aa: CASSFGADTQYF
cdr3_length: 12
v_call: TRBV7-3
clone_size: few
d_call: .
j_call: TRBJ2-3

cdr3_nt: TGTGCCTGGAGTGTAAATGGGGAGGGGCAGCCCCAGCATTTT
cdr3_aa: CAWSVNGEGQPQHF
cdr3_length: 14
v_call: TRBV30
clone_size: .
d_call: .
j_call: TRBJ1-5

cdr3_nt: TGCGCCAGCAGAGGCTGGCAGGGGAGCACAGATACGCAGTATTTT
cdr3_aa: CASRGWQGSTDTQYF
cdr3_length: 15
v_call: TRBV4-3
clone_size: few
d_call: .
j_call: TRBJ2-3

cdr3_nt: TGTGCCAGCAGCCAACGGGTGGCAGGGGCCCCCCAAGAGACCCAGTACTTC
cdr3_aa: CASSQRVAGAPQETQYF
cdr3_length: 17
v_call: TRBV14
clone_size: few
d_call: .
j_call: TRBJ2-5

cdr3_nt: TGTGCCAGCAGCCAGACAGGGACTGAGCAGTTCTTC
cdr3_aa: CASSQTGTEQFF
cdr3_length: 12
v_call: TRBV7-9
clone_size: .
d_call: TRBD1
j_call: TRBJ2-1

cdr3_nt: TGTGCCAGCAGCTTAGCCGGGGGCAGCGGGAGCGGCCGAGGGGAGCAGTTCTTC
cdr3_aa: CASSLAGGSGSGRGEQFF
cdr3_length: 18
v_call: TRBV11-2
clone_size: .
d_call: TRBD2
j_call: TRBJ2-1

cdr3_nt: TGCGCCAGCAGTGAGTCTGGCCGGACCTCAGGGCAGTACTTC
cdr3_aa: CASSESGRTSGQYF
cdr3_length: 14
v_call: TRBV10-1
clone_size: .
d_call: .
j_call: TRBJ2-7

cdr3_nt: TGTGCCAGCAGTTCCGGAGCCTACAATGAGCAGTTCTTC
cdr3_aa: CASSSGAYNEQFF
cdr3_length: 13
v_call: TRBV6-6
clone_size: few
d_call: .
j_call: TRBJ2-1